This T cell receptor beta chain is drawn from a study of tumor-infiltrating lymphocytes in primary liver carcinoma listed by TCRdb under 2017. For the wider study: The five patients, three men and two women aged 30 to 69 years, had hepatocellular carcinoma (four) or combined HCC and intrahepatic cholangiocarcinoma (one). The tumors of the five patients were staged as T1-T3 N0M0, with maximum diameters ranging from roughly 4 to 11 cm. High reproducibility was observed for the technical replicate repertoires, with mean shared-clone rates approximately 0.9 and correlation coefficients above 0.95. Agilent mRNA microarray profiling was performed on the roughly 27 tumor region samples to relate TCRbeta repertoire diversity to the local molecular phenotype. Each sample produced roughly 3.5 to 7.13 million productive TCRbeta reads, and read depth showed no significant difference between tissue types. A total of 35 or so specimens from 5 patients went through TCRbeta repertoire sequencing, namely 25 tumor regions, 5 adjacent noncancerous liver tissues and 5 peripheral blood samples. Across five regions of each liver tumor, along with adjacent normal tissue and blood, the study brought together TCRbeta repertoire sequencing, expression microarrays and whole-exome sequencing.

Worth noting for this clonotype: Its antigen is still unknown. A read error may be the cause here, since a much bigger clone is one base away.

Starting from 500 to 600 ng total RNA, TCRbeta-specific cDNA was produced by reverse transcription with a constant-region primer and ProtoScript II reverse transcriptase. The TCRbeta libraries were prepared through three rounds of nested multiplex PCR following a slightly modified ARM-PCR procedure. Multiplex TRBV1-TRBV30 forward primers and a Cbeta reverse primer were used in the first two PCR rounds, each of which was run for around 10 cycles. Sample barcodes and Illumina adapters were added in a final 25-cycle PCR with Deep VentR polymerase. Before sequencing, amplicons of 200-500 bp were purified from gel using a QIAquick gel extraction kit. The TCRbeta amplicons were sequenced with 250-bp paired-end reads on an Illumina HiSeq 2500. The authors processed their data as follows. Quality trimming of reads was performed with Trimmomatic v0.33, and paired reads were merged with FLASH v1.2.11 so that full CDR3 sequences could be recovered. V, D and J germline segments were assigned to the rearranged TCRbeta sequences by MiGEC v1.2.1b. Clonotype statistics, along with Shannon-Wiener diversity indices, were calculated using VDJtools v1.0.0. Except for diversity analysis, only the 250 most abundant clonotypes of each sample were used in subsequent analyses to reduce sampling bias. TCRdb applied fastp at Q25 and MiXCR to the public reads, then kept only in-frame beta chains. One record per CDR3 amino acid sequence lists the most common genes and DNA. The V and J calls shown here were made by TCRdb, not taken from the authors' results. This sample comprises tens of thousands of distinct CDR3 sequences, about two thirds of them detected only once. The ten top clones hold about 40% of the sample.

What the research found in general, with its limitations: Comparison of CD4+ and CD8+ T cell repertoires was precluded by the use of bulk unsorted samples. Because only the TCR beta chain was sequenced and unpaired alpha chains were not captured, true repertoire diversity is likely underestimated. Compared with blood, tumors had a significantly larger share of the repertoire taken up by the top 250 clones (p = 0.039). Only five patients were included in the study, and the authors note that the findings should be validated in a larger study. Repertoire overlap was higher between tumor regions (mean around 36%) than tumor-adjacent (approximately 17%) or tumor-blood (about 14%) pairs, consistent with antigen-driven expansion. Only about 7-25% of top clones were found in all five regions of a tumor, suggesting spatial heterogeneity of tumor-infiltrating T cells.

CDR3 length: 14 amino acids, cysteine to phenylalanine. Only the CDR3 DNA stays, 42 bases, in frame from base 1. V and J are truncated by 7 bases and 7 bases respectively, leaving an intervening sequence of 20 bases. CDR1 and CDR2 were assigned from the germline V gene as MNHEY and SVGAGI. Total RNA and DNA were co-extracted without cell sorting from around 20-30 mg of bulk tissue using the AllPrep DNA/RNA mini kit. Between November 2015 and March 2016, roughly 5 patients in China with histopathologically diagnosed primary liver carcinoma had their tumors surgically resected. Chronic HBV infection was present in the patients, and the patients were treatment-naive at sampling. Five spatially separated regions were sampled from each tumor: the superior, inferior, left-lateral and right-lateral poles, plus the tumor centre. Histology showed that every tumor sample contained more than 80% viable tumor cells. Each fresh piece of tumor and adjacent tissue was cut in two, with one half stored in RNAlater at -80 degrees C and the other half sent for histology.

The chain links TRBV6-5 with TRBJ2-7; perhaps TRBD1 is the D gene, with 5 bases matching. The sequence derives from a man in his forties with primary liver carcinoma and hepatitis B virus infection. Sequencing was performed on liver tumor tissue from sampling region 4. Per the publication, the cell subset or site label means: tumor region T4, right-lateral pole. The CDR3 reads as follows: CASTRTLNRWEQYF. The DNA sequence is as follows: TGTGCCAGCACCCGGACATTAAATAGGTGGGAGCAGTACTTC.